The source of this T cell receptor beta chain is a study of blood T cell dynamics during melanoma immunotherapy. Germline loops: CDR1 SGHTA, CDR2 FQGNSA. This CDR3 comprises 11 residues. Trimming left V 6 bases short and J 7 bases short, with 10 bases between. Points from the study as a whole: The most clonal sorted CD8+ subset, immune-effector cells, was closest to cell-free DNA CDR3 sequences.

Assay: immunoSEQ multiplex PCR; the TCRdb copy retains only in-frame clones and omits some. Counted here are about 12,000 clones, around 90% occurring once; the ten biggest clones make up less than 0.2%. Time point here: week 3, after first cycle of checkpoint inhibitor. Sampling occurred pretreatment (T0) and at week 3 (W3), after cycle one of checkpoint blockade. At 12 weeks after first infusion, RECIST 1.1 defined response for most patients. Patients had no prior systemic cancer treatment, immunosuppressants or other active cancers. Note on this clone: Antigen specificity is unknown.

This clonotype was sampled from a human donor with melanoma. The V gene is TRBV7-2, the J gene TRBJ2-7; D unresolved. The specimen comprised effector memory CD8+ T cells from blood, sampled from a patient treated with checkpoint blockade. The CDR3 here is CASSNTLEQYF. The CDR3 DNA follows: TGTGCCAGCAGTAATACCCTGGAGCAGTACTTC. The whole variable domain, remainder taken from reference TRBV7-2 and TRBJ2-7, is GAGVSQSPSNKVTEKGKDVELRCDPISGHTALYWYRQSLGQGLEFLIYFQGNSAPDKSGLPSDRFSAERTGGSVSTLTIQRTQQEDSAVYLCASSNTLEQYFGPGTRLTVT.